Below are 5 T cell receptor beta chains sequenced from a single sample in a study of T cells after yellow fever vaccination. TCRdb analysed the 5' RACE reads with MiXCR anew, one entry per CDR3 protein. The table shows hundreds of thousands of distinct CDR3 sequences, with over 3.5% occurring only once. This material consisted of PBMCs, taken 5 days after the yellow fever booster vaccination. Source of these receptors: a man in his late teens or twenties who received the YFV17D yellow fever vaccine.

This clonotype was seen more than once but under ten times. The genes are TRBV5-1 and TRBJ1-2; D unresolved. The CDR3 extends over 12 amino acids. The germline V gene encodes CDR1 SGHRS and CDR2 YFSETQ. V lost 5 bases to trimming and J lost 3 bases, with 8 bases between them. The CDR3 sequence is CASSVSDYGYTF. As DNA, the CDR3 is TGCGCCAGCAGTGTCTCAGACTATGGCTACACCTTC.

This clonotype was recorded a few times. The CDR3 spells CATRGSGTDTQYF. CDR3 DNA sequence: TGTGCCACCAGGGGGAGCGGCACAGATACGCAGTATTTT. The chain recombines TRBV15 with TRBJ2-3; a weak D match, TRBD2 (5 bases). This CDR3 comprises 13 residues. Trimming shortened V by 6 bases and J by 1 base, and 8 bases separated the two germline ends. Germline CDR1 is LNHNV and CDR2 is YYDKDF (reference sequence).

This chain connects TRBV11-2 to TRBJ1-6; D is perhaps TRBD1 (6 bases). V was shortened by 5 bases and J by 7 bases, with 12 bases between the two germline ends. The CDR3 sequence is 14 residues long. The germline gives CDR1 SGHAT, CDR2 FQNNGV. The CDR3 protein is CASSRGQRNSPLHF. DNA of the CDR3: TGTGCCAGCAGCCGAGGACAGAGAAATTCACCCCTCCACTTT.

The chain recombines TRBV7-2 with TRBJ2-6, with 8 bases matching TRBD1. The V and J ends lost 1 base and 3 bases, in that order; junction bases with no gene match: 5. Germline V lookup: CDR1 SGHTA, CDR2 FQGNSA. The length of the CDR3 is 17 residues. The CDR3 region is CASSLVAGGGGANVLTF. The CDR3 DNA sequence: TGTGCCAGCAGCTTAGTTGCAGGGGGCGGTGGGGCCAACGTCCTGACTTTC.

The V gene is TRBV29-1, the J gene TRBJ1-2; D unresolved. Germline V lookup: CDR1 SQVTM, CDR2 ANQGSEA. The CDR3 extends over 13 amino acids. Trimming shortened V by 4 bases and J by 3 bases, and 12 bases separated the two germline ends. CDR3 coding DNA: TGCAGCGTTGGGCGGGAGCGTCACTATGGCTACACCTTC. As protein: CSVGRERHYGYTF.